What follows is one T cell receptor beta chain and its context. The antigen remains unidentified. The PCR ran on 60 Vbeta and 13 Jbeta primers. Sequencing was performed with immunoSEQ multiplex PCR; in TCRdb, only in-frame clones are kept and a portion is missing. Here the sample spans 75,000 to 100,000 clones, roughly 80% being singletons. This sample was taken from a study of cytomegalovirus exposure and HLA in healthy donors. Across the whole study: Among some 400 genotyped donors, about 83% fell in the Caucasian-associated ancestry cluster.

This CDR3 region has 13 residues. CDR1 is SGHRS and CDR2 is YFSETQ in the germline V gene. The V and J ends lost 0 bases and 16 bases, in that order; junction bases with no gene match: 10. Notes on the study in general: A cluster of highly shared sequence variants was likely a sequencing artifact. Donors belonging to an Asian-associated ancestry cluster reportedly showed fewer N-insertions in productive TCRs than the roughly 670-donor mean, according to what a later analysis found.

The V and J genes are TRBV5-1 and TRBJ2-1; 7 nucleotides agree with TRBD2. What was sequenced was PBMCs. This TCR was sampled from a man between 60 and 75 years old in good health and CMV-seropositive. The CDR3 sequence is CASSLDRGDVVFF. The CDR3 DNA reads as TGCGCCAGCAGCTTGGATCGGGGGGACGTAGTCTTCTTC.